Following are 16 T cell receptor beta chains from one sample sequenced in a study of T-cell memory formation after mild COVID-19. TCRdb re-derived calls from the 5' RACE reads in MiXCR, one entry per CDR3 protein. Here the sample spans some 110,000 distinct CDR3 sequences, over 15% being singletons. Sequencing was performed on PBMCs or a T cell subset sorted from them (not recorded which). Receptors originate from an adult woman who had mild COVID-19 (a few samples of this study predate the infection). Cell type and time point are not known.

The rearrangement joins TRBV19 to TRBJ2-5, with D maybe TRBD1 (5 bases). The CDR3 spans 15 residues. CDR1 LNHDA and CDR2 SQIVND come from the germline V gene (reference sequence). Trimming took 6 bases from V and 3 from J, leaving 17 bases between them. CDR3 residues: CASSSQVELEETQYF. CDR3 DNA: TGTGCCAGTAGCTCACAGGTAGAGCTAGAAGAGACCCAGTACTTC.

V is TRBV9 and J is TRBJ1-5, with 8 positions matching TRBD1. Germline V gives CDR1 SGDLS, CDR2 YYNGEE. Germline trimming cut 0 bases from V and 3 bases from J; bases unmatched to any gene: 2. The CDR3 is 15 residues long. The CDR3 loop reads CASSVGDRFNQPQHF. The CDR3 bases are TGTGCCAGCAGCGTAGGGGACAGGTTCAATCAGCCCCAGCATTTT. Drawing the rest from reference TRBV9 and TRBJ1-5, the complete variable domain is DSGVTQTPKHLITATGQRVTLRCSPRSGDLSVYWYQQSLDQGLQFLIQYYNGEERAKGNILERFSAQQFPDLHSELNLSSLELGDSALYFCASSVGDRFNQPQHFGDGTRLSIL.

V is TRBV2 and J is TRBJ2-3; D is ambiguous. V was clipped by 6 bases and J by 8 bases, with 6 bases between them. The germline V gene has CDR1 SNHLY and CDR2 FYNNEI. The CDR3 is made up of 10 amino acids. Here the CDR3 DNA reads TGTGCCAGCAGACGGAGTACGCAGTATTTT. This encodes CASRRSTQYF.

This chain uses TRBV7-9 with TRBJ1-1; tentative D call: TRBD1 (5 bases). Trimming removed 3 bases at V and 5 bases at J, with 10 bases between. The CDR3 is 13 amino acids. In germline, CDR1 is SEHNR, CDR2 FQNEAQ (reference sequence). In DNA form, the CDR3 reads TGTGCCAGCAGCTTGGGGGGATGGACTGAAGCTTTCTTT. Translated: CASSLGGWTEAFF.

Only a few counts were recorded for this clonotype. The chain joins TRBV20-1 to TRBJ2-5, with D possibly matching TRBD2 (5 bases). Trimming pared 0 bases from V and 4 bases from J, leaving 21 bases between. Germline V gene sequence: CDR1 DFQATT, CDR2 SNEGSKA (reference sequence). The CDR3 covers 17 residues. CDR3 bases: TGCAGTGCTAGAGATAGTAAGGGAGAAATTTGGGGAGAGACCCAGTACTTC. It yields the protein CSARDSKGEIWGETQYF.

In this sample, this clonotype turned up a few times. The V and J genes are TRBV20-1 and TRBJ1-1, with D unclear. Looked up from germline, CDR1 is DFQATT and CDR2 is SNEGSKA (reference sequence). V dropped 2 bases and J dropped 1 base, with 14 bases sitting between them. There are 15 residues in the CDR3. This chain's CDR3 is CSARPFKEGNTEAFF. In DNA, the CDR3 is TGCAGTGCTAGACCCTTTAAGGAGGGGAACACTGAAGCTTTCTTT.

This chain joins TRBV2 and TRBJ2-1; D is possibly TRBD1 (5 bases). Germline loops: CDR1 SNHLY, CDR2 FYNNEI. This CDR3 region has 17 residues. The V end lost 2 bases, the J end lost 8 bases, and 22 bases lay between the germline ends. The CDR3 DNA reads TGTGCCAGCAGTGAATTCCCCCCCGATCAGGGTGTCTATGAGCAGTTCTTC. Amino acids: CASSEFPPDQGVYEQFF.

This clonotype was counted only a few times. This rearrangement joins TRBV12-3 or TRBV12-4 to TRBJ2-5; D could derive from TRBD1 or TRBD2 (5 bases each). V dropped 6 bases and J dropped 4 bases, with 21 bases sitting between them. The CDR3 loop spans 16 amino acids. The CDR3 is CASSPPGTEVPETQYF. The CDR3, as DNA: TGTGCCAGCAGCCCTCCCGGGACGGAGGTCCCAGAGACCCAGTACTTC.

This clonotype was detected many times. This sequence joins TRBV5-1 and TRBJ2-1; D call uncertain. The V end was cut by 1 base, the J end by 0 bases, with 5 bases between. The germline CDR1 and CDR2 sequences are SGHRS and YFSETQ. This CDR3 spans 14 amino acids. Written as DNA, the CDR3 is TGCGCCAGCAGCTTGCTGAGCTCCTACAATGAGCAGTTCTTC. Protein sequence: CASSLLSSYNEQFF.

The genes are TRBV20-1 and TRBJ2-3; weak D call: TRBD1 (5 bases). Germline CDR1 and CDR2: DFQATT and SNEGSKA (reference sequence). The CDR3 is 12 amino acids. Trimming removed 3 bases at V and 5 bases at J, with 9 bases between. Here the CDR3 reads CSASNRRDTQYF. CDR3 nucleotide sequence: TGCAGTGCTAGCAACAGGAGAGATACGCAGTATTTT.

In this sample, this clonotype turned up a few times. The CDR3 DNA sequence: TGTGCCAGCAGCTTAGCGCTAGGACGGAACACCGGGGAGCTGTTTTTT. Translation: CASSLALGRNTGELFF. The V gene is TRBV7-9, the J gene TRBJ2-2, with no clear D. The CDR3 is made up of 16 amino acids. CDR1 is SEHNR, CDR2 FQNEAQ, per germline (reference sequence). The germline V and J ends were trimmed by 0 bases and 1 base, with 9 bases remaining between them.

CDR3 region: CSARDGTTSGGTDTQYF. In DNA form, the CDR3 reads TGCAGTGCTAGAGATGGGACGACTAGCGGGGGCACAGATACGCAGTATTTT. The V and J genes are TRBV20-1 and TRBJ2-3; 11 positions agree with TRBD2. With V trimmed by 0 bases and J by 1 base, 6 bases remained unmatched. The germline V gene encodes CDR1 DFQATT and CDR2 SNEGSKA (reference sequence). The CDR3 contains 17 residues.

The rearrangement uses TRBV7-9 and TRBJ2-1; TRBD1 or TRBD2 may be the D gene (5 bases each). Germline CDR1 SEHNR, CDR2 FQNEAQ (reference sequence). V was pared by 5 bases and J by 10 bases, with 9 bases between. The CDR3 runs to 11 residues. The CDR3 sequence: CASSHGTEQFF. In nucleotides, the CDR3 is TGTGCCAGCAGCCATGGGACCGAGCAGTTCTTC.

The rearrangement uses TRBV6-6 and TRBJ1-6; no definite D call. This CDR3 has 16 residues. Trimming removed 0 bases from V and 4 bases from J, with 10 bases in between. Germline lookup yields CDR1 MNHNY and CDR2 SVGAGI (reference sequence). The CDR3 bases are TGTGCCAGCAGTTACTCGATCTGGAGTTATAATTCACCCCTCCACTTT. Translating gives CASSYSIWSYNSPLHF.

The chain employs TRBV5-4 and TRBJ2-7, with D possibly matching TRBD1 (6 bases). CDR1 is SGHNT and CDR2 is YYREEE in the germline V gene (reference sequence). The CDR3 is 16 residues long. V lost 3 bases, J lost 0 bases, and 16 bases lay in between. CDR3 nucleotide sequence: TGTGCCAGCAGCTCCGAGGACTCAGGGGCCTCCTACGAGCAGTACTTC. Protein sequence: CASSSEDSGASYEQYF.

This clonotype was observed a few times. The genes are TRBV12-3 or TRBV12-4 and TRBJ1-5; the D gene is possibly TRBD1 (6 bases). The CDR3 spans 13 residues. V was cut by 6 bases and J by 7 bases, with 13 bases left in between. CDR3 protein: CASRPQGTQPQHF. As DNA, the CDR3 is TGTGCCAGCAGGCCACAGGGTACCCAGCCCCAGCATTTT.